This T cell receptor (beta chain) was documented in a study of blood T cell repertoires in COVID-19. Looking at the study overall: From the United States, Italy and Spain came samples of acute and convalescent COVID-19. PBMCs, B-cell-depleted T cells, or T cells were the source of the cDNA or gDNA that made up the material.

The CDR3 covers 17 residues. CDR1 is SGHRS and CDR2 is YFSETQ in the germline V gene. V dropped 3 bases and J dropped 3; count of bases not matched to a gene: 10. In the source study's methods: Amplifying reference gene primers gave estimates of nucleated cell counts. The data were produced by immunoSEQ multiplex PCR, yet TCRdb's version contains in-frame clones alone and is incomplete. V, J and clone size are taken as reported in that table, and D and trimming were inferred from the DNA itself. The sample holds roughly 380,000 clones, about 85% seen once. Sequences were obtained from peripheral blood. This TCR was recovered from a woman between 18 and 29 years old with acute or convalescent COVID-19. The chain links TRBV5-1 to TRBJ2-1; 9 bases are a match to TRBD2. CDR3 sequence: CASSSRSPRGGYNEQFF. CDR3 in DNA: TGCGCCAGCAGCTCCCGTTCTCCGCGGGGGGGCTACAATGAGCAGTTCTTC. The full variable domain, its missing parts supplied by reference TRBV5-1 and TRBJ2-1, is KAGVTQTPRYLIKTRGQQVTLSCSPISGHRSVSWYQQTPGQGLQFLFEYFSETQRNKGNFPGRFSGRQFSNSRSEMNVSTLELGDSALYLCASSSRSPRGGYNEQFFGPGTRLTVL.